A selection of T cell receptor beta chains follows, all from one sample in a study of blood T cells in healthy people across ages. TCRdb independently ran MiXCR on the 5' RACE reads; one entry per CDR3 protein. The repertoire holds hundreds of thousands of distinct CDR3 sequences, with approximately 60% as singletons. Sequenced input: blood. These receptors all come from a man aged 35 to 55 in good health. The CDR3 runs from the conserved cysteine through the conserved F or W.

v_call cdr3_length cdr3_aa
TRBV29-1 15 CSVEDRGRDTDTQYF
TRBV7-2 16 CASSLRRTGFNYGYTF
TRBV15 14 CATSRDGTTYEQYF
TRBV20-1 12 CSARYSSYEQYF
TRBV6-5 15 CASSTGQTSSYEQYF
TRBV29-1 13 CSAKGTRQETQYF
TRBV29-1 13 CSFPGTMNTEAFF
TRBV25-1 11 CASAWGDTQYF
TRBV28 15 CASTLRGVWRHEQYF
TRBV20-1 18 CSAREGLGQGARGYGYTF
TRBV20-1 15 CSARAPGQGAREQYF
TRBV7-2 13 CASSWRGDGELFF
TRBV4-1 15 CASSQVGLASYEQYF
TRBV7-8 15 CASSSGTGLRDEQYF
TRBV20-1 16 CSASLMTSGIVDTQYF
TRBV11-2 13 CASSLDRENEQYF
TRBV2 19 CASSDRGRSNTQSTDAQYF
TRBV15 16 CATSRGTGVERETQYF
TRBV20-1 12 CSGEEKRDTQYF
TRBV29-1 12 CSVKHRNTEAFF
TRBV28 13 CASSGTGVNEQYF
TRBV5-1 16 CASSLESGAAGDTQYF
TRBV14 15 CASSQGRQNSYEQYF
TRBV19 16 CASSMRQGPGYNEQFF
TRBV7-2 16 CASSLSRNRGNSPLHF
TRBV28 16 CASSSYFSGGTDTQYF
TRBV12-3/TRBV12-4 16 CASSPRGLAGTGELFF
TRBV6-2/TRBV6-3 20 CASSKLPPGTSGSSTDTQYF
TRBV20-1 12 CSAGTYRTEAFF